This entry describes one T cell receptor (beta chain). cDNA serving as the sequencing template came from extracted, reverse transcribed RNA. The table came from immunoSEQ multiplex PCR; TCRdb's copy has only in-frame clones and leaves some out. This table has 150,000 to 200,000 clones, about 65% appearing once. V was trimmed by 6 bases and J by 4 bases, leaving 13 bases between them. Germline CDR1 is MNHEY and CDR2 is SMNVEV (reference sequence). CDR3 length: 14 residues. Treatment here: oral pan-JAK inhibitor, 5-10 mg twice daily. The data derive from a study of CD8+ T cells in alopecia areata. In the study overall: Treatment of the treated patients consisted of oral tofacitinib, 5 to 10 mg twice daily. Tofacitinib ran 6 to 18 months, followed by 6 months off drug.

The chain combines TRBV27 with TRBJ2-1, with D perhaps TRBD1 (7 bases). Sequenced here: CD4+ T cells sorted from blood, sampled between weeks 47 and 50, from a patient treated with tofacitinib. The receptor comes from a human donor with alopecia areata. The CDR3 loop reads CASSQGGLYNEQFF. The CDR3, as DNA: TGTGCCAGCAGCCAGGGGGGCTTGTACAATGAGCAGTTCTTC.